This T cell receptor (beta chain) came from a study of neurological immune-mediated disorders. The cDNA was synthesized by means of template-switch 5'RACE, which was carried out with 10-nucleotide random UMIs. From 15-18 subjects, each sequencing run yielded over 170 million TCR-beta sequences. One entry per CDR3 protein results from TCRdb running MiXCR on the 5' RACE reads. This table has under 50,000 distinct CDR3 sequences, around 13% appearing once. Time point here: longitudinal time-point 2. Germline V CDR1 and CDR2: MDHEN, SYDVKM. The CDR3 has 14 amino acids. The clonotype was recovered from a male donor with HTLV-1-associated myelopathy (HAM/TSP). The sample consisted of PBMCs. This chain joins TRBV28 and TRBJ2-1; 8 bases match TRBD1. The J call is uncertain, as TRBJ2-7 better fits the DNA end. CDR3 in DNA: TGTGCCAGCAGTTTGGACAGGGTGAGGTATGAGCAGTACTTC. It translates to CASSLDRVRYEQYF.